This T cell receptor (beta chain) was identified during a study of neurological immune-mediated disorders. 5'RACE employing 10-nucleotide random UMIs yielded the cDNA. Every sequencing run drew on 15-18 subjects and yielded over 170 million TCR-beta sequences. TCRdb used MiXCR to reprocess the 5' RACE reads, holding one entry per CDR3 protein. The repertoire holds approximately 77,000 distinct CDR3 sequences, with roughly 9.9% as singletons. The length of the CDR3 is 13 residues. The V and J ends lost 3 bases and 1 base respectively, with 6 bases between them. Looked up from germline, CDR1 is ENHRY and CDR2 is SYGVKD. This clonotype came up many times. Its antigen remains unknown. Findings and limits, study-wide: HTLV-1-associated myelopathy had the most TCR clonal expansion, whereas multiple sclerosis had the least (lower than in healthy controls). No sharing of CDR3 amino acid sequences was observed among expanded clones across subjects, suggesting private repertoires in all groups.

The chain links TRBV10-3 to TRBJ1-2; D call uncertain. Sequencing was carried out using PBMCs. The TCR comes from a man in his fifties or sixties in good health. CDR3: CAISEVDNYGYTF. The CDR3 DNA follows: TGTGCCATCAGTGAAGTGGATAACTATGGCTACACCTTC.